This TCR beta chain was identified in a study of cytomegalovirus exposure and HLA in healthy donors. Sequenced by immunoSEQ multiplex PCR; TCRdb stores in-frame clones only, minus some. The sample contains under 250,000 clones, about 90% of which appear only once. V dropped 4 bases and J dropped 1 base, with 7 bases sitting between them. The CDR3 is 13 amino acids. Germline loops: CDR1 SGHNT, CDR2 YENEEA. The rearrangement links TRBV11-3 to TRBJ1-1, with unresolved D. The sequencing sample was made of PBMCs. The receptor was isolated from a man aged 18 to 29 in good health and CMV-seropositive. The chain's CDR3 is CASSYQTNTEAFF. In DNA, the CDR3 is TGTGCCAGCAGCTATCAAACGAACACTGAAGCTTTCTTT.